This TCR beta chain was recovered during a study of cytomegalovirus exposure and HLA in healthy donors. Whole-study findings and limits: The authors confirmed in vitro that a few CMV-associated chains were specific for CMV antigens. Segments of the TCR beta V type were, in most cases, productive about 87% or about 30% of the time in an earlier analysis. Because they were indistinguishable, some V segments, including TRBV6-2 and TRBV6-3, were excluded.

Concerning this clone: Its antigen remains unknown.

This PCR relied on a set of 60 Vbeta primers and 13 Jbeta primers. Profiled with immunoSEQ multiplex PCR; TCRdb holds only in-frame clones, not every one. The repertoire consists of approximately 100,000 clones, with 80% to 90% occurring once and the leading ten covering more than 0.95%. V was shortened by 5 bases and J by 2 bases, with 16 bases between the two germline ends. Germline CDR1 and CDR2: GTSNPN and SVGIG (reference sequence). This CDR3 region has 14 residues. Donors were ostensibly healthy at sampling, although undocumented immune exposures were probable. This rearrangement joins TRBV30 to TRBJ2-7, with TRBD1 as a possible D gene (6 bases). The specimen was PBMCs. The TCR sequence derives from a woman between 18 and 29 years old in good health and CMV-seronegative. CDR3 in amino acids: CAWVDRLTTYEQYF. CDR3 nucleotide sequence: TGTGCCTGGGTCGACAGGTTGACAACCTACGAGCAGTACTTC.